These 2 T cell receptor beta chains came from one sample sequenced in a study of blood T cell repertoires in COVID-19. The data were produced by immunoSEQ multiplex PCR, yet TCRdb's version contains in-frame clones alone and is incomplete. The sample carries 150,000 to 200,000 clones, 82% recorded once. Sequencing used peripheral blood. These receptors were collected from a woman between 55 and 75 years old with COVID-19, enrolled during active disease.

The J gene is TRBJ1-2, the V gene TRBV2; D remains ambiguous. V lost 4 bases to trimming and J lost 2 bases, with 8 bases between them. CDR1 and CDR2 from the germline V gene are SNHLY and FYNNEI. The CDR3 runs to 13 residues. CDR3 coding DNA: TGTGCCAGCAGTGGTCCGGGGAACTATGGCTACACCTTC. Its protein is CASSGPGNYGYTF.

The CDR3 sequence is CASSRDASSGNTIYF. CDR3 DNA: TGTGCCAGCAGCCGAGACGCGTCCTCTGGAAACACCATATATTTT. V is TRBV3-1 (or the pseudogene TRBV3-2) and J is TRBJ1-3; D ambiguous. V was shortened by 4 bases and J by 0 bases, with 10 bases between the two germline ends. Germline V gene sequence: CDR1 LGHDT, CDR2 YNNKEL (reference sequence). The CDR3 is made up of 15 amino acids.